This T cell receptor beta chain originates from a study of patients and donors after allogeneic stem cell transplantation. Germline-derived CDR1 and CDR2 are DFQATT and SNEGSKA (reference sequence). Between the trimmed V and J ends, which lost 5 bases and 1 base, there was a span of 8 bases. The CDR3 covers 13 residues. From the RT-PCR reads, TCRdb called clonotypes with MiXCR, one entry per CDR3 protein. The sample has about a million distinct CDR3 sequences; 18% are singletons. This clonotype was found a few times. The rearrangement uses TRBV20-1 and TRBJ2-2, with D unclear. This sequence was found in a human donor who was either an allogeneic HSCT recipient or a stem cell or donor lymphocyte infusion donor (not recorded which). It is not recorded whose cells these are; they may come from a transplant donor. The sample comprised blood, either unsorted or a sorted T cell fraction (not recorded which). The CDR3 region is CSAANLNTGELFF. The CDR3, as DNA: TGCAGTGCTGCTAATTTGAACACCGGGGAGCTGTTTTTT.